Presented here are 25 T cell receptor beta chains from one specimen sequenced in a study of T cell responses to AZD1222 COVID-19 vaccine (dated by TCRdb to 2020 to 2022). Taken with the paper, the label for time point translates to: about 28 days (+/-7) after the second vaccine dose. Libraries were prepared through the immunoSEQ multiplex PCR assay. TCRdb carries this immuneACCESS record with in-frame sequences only. Its versions omit some clonotypes, under half of them owing to an unresolved V gene in the studies checked, with the rest unexplained. The sample table lists roughly 120,000 clones, about nine tenths of them with a count of one. The ten largest clonotypes hold just over 2.5% of the sample. The material sequenced was peripheral blood, taken 28 days after the second AZD1222 dose. These receptors were collected from an adult who received the AZD1222 COVID-19 vaccine.

In this sample, this clone turned up once. The chain carries TRBV7-2 and TRBJ2-1; D possibly corresponds to TRBD2 (5 bases). The CDR3 spans 16 residues. Trimming stripped 6 bases from V and 4 bases from J, with 19 bases between. Germline values: CDR1 SGHTA, CDR2 FQGNSA. As DNA, the CDR3 is TGTGCCAGCAGGCCGGGGTCCCAACCCTTATACAATGAGCAGTTCTTC. Translating it yields CASRPGSQPLYNEQFF.

This clone is a singleton in its sample. This chain joins TRBV5-4 and TRBJ1-2, with unresolved D. The V gene lost 6 bases and the J gene lost 4 bases, with 16 bases spanning the gap. The CDR3 has 14 amino acids. Germline CDR1 SGHNT, CDR2 YYREEE (reference sequence). The CDR3 sequence is CASTPRWGSYGYTF. CDR3 in DNA: TGTGCCAGCACCCCCCGTTGGGGTTCCTATGGCTACACCTTC.

V is TRBV28 and J is TRBJ1-3; no reliable D call. The V gene lost 6 bases and the J gene lost 0 bases, with 21 bases spanning the gap. Germline V gene lookup returns CDR1 MDHEN and CDR2 SYDVKM. CDR3 length: 18 amino acids. The CDR3 DNA sequence: TGTGCCAGCAGGCACTCCTCCCCGGGAATTGGCTCTGGAAACACCATATATTTT. Its translation is CASRHSSPGIGSGNTIYF.

The chain couples TRBV5-4 to TRBJ1-1; maybe TRBD1 (6 bases). Germline loops: CDR1 SGHNT, CDR2 YYREEE (reference sequence). V lost 2 bases and J 2 bases, leaving 16 bases between the germline ends. This CDR3 comprises 16 residues. CDR3: CASSLPRGTTNTEAFF. CDR3 bases: TGTGCCAGCAGCTTACCTCGGGGGACAACCAACACTGAAGCTTTCTTT.

With respect to this clone: Sequence at one end of the junction differs from germline and may be a read error. This sequence joins TRBV3-1 (or the pseudogene TRBV3-2) and TRBJ2-1; 13 bases match TRBD2. Germline CDR1 LGHDT, CDR2 YNNKEL (reference sequence). This CDR3 region has 14 residues. The CDR3 DNA follows: TGTGCCAGCAGCCAGACTAGCGGGGGGCCGGGATCGCTCTTC. Protein product: CASSQTSGGPGSLF.

This chain's CDR3 is CASSESRRSGGSYNEQFF. The CDR3 DNA reads TGTGCCAGCAGTGAATCGCGGAGAAGCGGGGGCTCCTACAATGAGCAGTTCTTC. V is TRBV2 and J is TRBJ2-1, with 8 bases identical to TRBD2. Germline V gives CDR1 SNHLY, CDR2 FYNNEI. The CDR3 is 18 amino acids. With V trimmed by 2 bases and J by 0 bases, 9 bases remained unmatched.

This sequence joins TRBV30 and TRBJ1-3; D possibly corresponds to TRBD1 (6 bases). The V gene lost 8 bases and the J gene lost 0 bases, with 11 bases spanning the gap. The CDR3 spans 13 residues. The V gene's germline CDR1 is GTSNPN and CDR2 SVGIG (reference sequence). CDR3 region: CAQQGFSGNTIYF. CDR3 in DNA: TGTGCCCAACAGGGTTTCTCTGGAAACACCATATATTTT.

The chain joins TRBV5-1 to TRBJ2-2; weak D call: TRBD1 (5 bases). Germline CDR1 reads SGHRS; CDR2 reads YFSETQ. V was pared by 2 bases and J by 4 bases, with 15 bases between. CDR3 size: 16 residues. The CDR3 bases are TGCGCCAGCAGCTTTGGGGCCGCAGGGATCACCGGGGAGCTGTTTTTT. Translating it yields CASSFGAAGITGELFF. The full variable domain, rest sourced from reference TRBV5-1 and TRBJ2-2, is KAGVTQTPRYLIKTRGQQVTLSCSPISGHRSVSWYQQTPGQGLQFLFEYFSETQRNKGNFPGRFSGRQFSNSRSEMNVSTLELGDSALYLCASSFGAAGITGELFFGEGSRLTVL.

The chain recombines TRBV19 with TRBJ2-7; D uncertain. Germline CDR1 and CDR2: LNHDA and SQIVND (reference sequence). Trimming stripped 1 base from V and 0 bases from J, with 7 bases between. The CDR3 contains 14 residues. The CDR3 DNA follows: TGTGCCAGTAGTATAGTTCGGAACTCCTACGAGCAGTACTTC. Translated, it gives CASSIVRNSYEQYF.

The V gene is TRBV7-3, the J gene TRBJ2-3; D is perhaps TRBD2 (6 bases). CDR3 length equals 15 residues. Germline V gene data show CDR1 as SGHTA and CDR2 as FQGTGA. Trimming removed 5 bases from V and 3 bases from J, with 15 bases in between. CDR3 nucleotide sequence: TGTGCCAGCAGCCGCGGAGGGCGGAGTACAGATACGCAGTATTTT. Translating gives CASSRGGRSTDTQYF.

The chain has TRBV30 and TRBJ1-1, with D tentatively TRBD1 (5 bases). CDR3 length: 13 residues. V was trimmed by 5 bases and J by 10 bases, leaving 20 bases between them. Germline CDR1 and CDR2: GTSNPN and SVGIG (reference sequence). As DNA, the CDR3 is TGTGCCTGGGAAGAGGGGACCATGTCACTAGCTTTCTTT. This translates into CAWEEGTMSLAFF.

This clone was observed once. J is TRBJ1-1 and V is TRBV4-3, with 9 positions matching TRBD1. Germline V CDR1 and CDR2: LGHNA, YSLEER. J lost 5 bases, V lost 2 bases, and 9 bases had no gene match. The CDR3 contains 16 residues. CDR3 sequence (DNA): TGCGCCAGCAGCCAACACCCGACGACAGGGGGGACTGAAGCTTTCTTT. Translating it yields CASSQHPTTGGTEAFF.

The chain employs TRBV19 and TRBJ2-2; no clear D gene. The germline V gene encodes CDR1 LNHDA and CDR2 SQIVND (reference sequence). CDR3 length: 14 residues. The V end lost 7 bases, the J end lost 0 bases, and 9 bases lay between the germline ends. CDR3 in DNA: TGTGCCAGTATCGTTGGGGCGAACACCGGGGAGCTGTTTTTT. Translated, it gives CASIVGANTGELFF.

The chain carries TRBV2 and TRBJ1-3; unclear D gene. The germline V and J ends were trimmed by 6 bases and 4 bases, with 13 bases remaining between them. The length of the CDR3 is 14 residues. Germline CDR1 SNHLY, CDR2 FYNNEI. CDR3 bases: TGTGCCAGCAGCCCTAGGAACGCAGGAAACACCATATATTTT. Its translation is CASSPRNAGNTIYF.

This clone was recorded a few times. The identical CDR3 is also encoded by other nucleotide sequences in the sample. This chain links TRBV12-3 or TRBV12-4 with TRBJ1-1; tentative D call: TRBD1 (5 bases). The CDR3 covers 13 residues. Trimming pared 6 bases from V and 1 base from J, leaving 9 bases between. As DNA, the CDR3 is TGTGCCAGCAGCCTGGGACCGAACACTGAAGCTTTCTTT. Amino acids: CASSLGPNTEAFF.

In its sample, this clone was seen once. V and J are TRBV15 and TRBJ2-3; 7 nucleotides match TRBD1. J was trimmed by 4 bases and V by 6 bases; bases with no gene match: 4. Germline V gene lookup returns CDR1 LNHNV and CDR2 YYDKDF (reference sequence). The CDR3 consists of 13 residues. This chain's CDR3 is CATRETGPDTQYF. In DNA, the CDR3 is TGTGCCACCAGGGAGACAGGGCCAGATACGCAGTATTTT.

The chain carries TRBV28 and TRBJ1-6; D is uncertain. The CDR3 is made up of 12 amino acids. V was clipped by 3 bases and J by 9 bases, with 6 bases between them. The germline gives CDR1 MDHEN, CDR2 SYDVKM. Written as DNA, the CDR3 is TGTGCCAGCAGTTTTCGGGTTTCACCCCTCCACTTT. Its translation is CASSFRVSPLHF.

The sample holds a few counts of this clone. This chain joins TRBV3-1 (or the pseudogene TRBV3-2) and TRBJ1-1; possibly TRBD1 for D (5 bases). V was pared by 5 bases and J by 0 bases, with 10 bases between. Germline CDR1 LGHDT, CDR2 YNNKEL (reference sequence). The CDR3 extends over 14 amino acids. As DNA, the CDR3 is TGTGCCAGCAGCTGGACATCCATGAACACTGAAGCTTTCTTT. It is translated as CASSWTSMNTEAFF.

CDR3 bases: TGCGCCAGTCAAAACCGGGGGGAAAAACTGTTTTTT. Its translation: CASQNRGEKLFF. J is TRBJ1-4 and V is TRBV4-3; D might be TRBD1 (5 bases). The germline V gene has CDR1 LGHNA and CDR2 YSLEER. The CDR3 has 12 residues. Trimming removed 9 bases from V and 8 bases from J, with 13 bases in between.

This chain links TRBV19 with TRBJ1-6, with a weak D call TRBD1 (5 bases). V shed 5 bases and J shed 5 bases, with 13 bases lying between them. Germline V gives CDR1 LNHDA, CDR2 SQIVND (reference sequence). This CDR3 has 15 amino acids. CDR3 loop: CASSFRAGNNSPLHF. DNA for the CDR3: TGTGCCAGTAGTTTTCGGGCAGGGAATAATTCACCCCTCCACTTT.

The chain is built from TRBV6-2 or TRBV6-3 and TRBJ2-7; D is possibly TRBD1 (6 bases). Germline CDR1 is MNHEY and CDR2 is SVGEGT. Deletions cut 6 bases from V and 5 bases from J, with 26 bases between. This CDR3 spans 17 amino acids. The CDR3 nucleotides read TGTGCCAGCAGCCCCTCCGTATCGGGACACCACGACAACGAGCAGTACTTC. Translation gives CASSPSVSGHHDNEQYF.

In its sample, this clone was seen many times. The chain carries TRBV7-3 and TRBJ1-1; D might be TRBD1 (6 bases). The CDR3 consists of 14 residues. CDR1 and CDR2 from the germline V gene are SGHTA and FQGTGA. V was shortened by 2 bases and J by 9 bases, with 16 bases between the two germline ends. This chain's CDR3 is CASSLVSGVDKAFF. In nucleotides, the CDR3 is TGTGCCAGCAGCTTAGTGTCAGGGGTGGATAAAGCTTTCTTT.

V is TRBV30 and J is TRBJ1-1; possibly TRBD1 for D (5 bases). Germline V gives CDR1 GTSNPN, CDR2 SVGIG (reference sequence). The CDR3 runs to 12 residues. Between the trimmed V and J ends, which lost 0 bases and 7 bases, there was a span of 9 bases. CDR3 protein: CAWSVSGLEAFF. For the CDR3, the DNA is TGTGCCTGGAGTGTATCGGGACTTGAAGCTTTCTTT.

The chain has TRBV4-2 and TRBJ1-1, with 8 bases that match TRBD1. The CDR3 extends over 17 amino acids. Trimming at V came to 2 bases and at J to 1 base, leaving 9 bases not matched to a gene. Per germline, CDR1 LGHNA and CDR2 YNFKEQ. As DNA, the CDR3 is TGTGCCAGCAGCCAACCCGACAGGGGAGTCGGGAACACTGAAGCTTTCTTT. It translates to CASSQPDRGVGNTEAFF.

This chain connects TRBV18 to TRBJ1-5; D unclear. The germline V gene has CDR1 KGHSH and CDR2 LQKENI. This CDR3 spans 14 amino acids. V shed 3 bases and J shed 1 base, with 7 bases lying between them. Written as DNA, the CDR3 is TGTGCCAGCTCACCTGGCAGGAGCAATCAGCCCCAGCATTTT. Encoded protein: CASSPGRSNQPQHF.